This T cell receptor beta chain appears in the sequencing data of a study of cytomegalovirus exposure and HLA in healthy donors. The germline V gene has CDR1 KGHSH and CDR2 LQKENI. V gave up 6 bases and J gave up 1 base; unmatched junction bases: 8. CDR3 length equals 15 residues. This PCR relied on a set of 60 Vbeta primers and 13 Jbeta primers. The repertoire was sequenced with immunoSEQ multiplex PCR; TCRdb's copy has only in-frame clones and lacks some. The sample has some 90,000 clones, approximately 72% seen once. Sequenced sample: PBMCs. The rearrangement links TRBV18 to TRBJ1-1; 7 bases are shared with TRBD1. The source of this sequence is a female donor in good health and CMV-seropositive. CDR3 amino acids: CASSLRTGENTEAFF. CDR3 DNA: TGTGCCAGCTCCCTAAGGACAGGAGAGAACACTGAAGCTTTCTTT.